One and the same sample provided the 19 T cell receptor beta chains below, sequenced in a study of identical twins. One entry per CDR3 protein results from TCRdb running MiXCR on the 5' RACE reads. Of some 900,000 distinct CDR3 sequences listed, roughly an eighth are singletons. The data were also submitted as part of a second study, on yellow fever vaccine responses in identical twins.

The specimen was PBMCs. Every receptor here comes from a woman aged 18-35 years in good health.

V gene TRBV29-1 combines with J gene TRBJ1-2; D is unresolved. CDR1 SQVTM and CDR2 ANQGSEA come from the germline V gene. Between the trimmed V and J ends, which lost 6 bases and 0 bases, there was a span of 8 bases. The CDR3 spans 12 residues. DNA for the CDR3: TGCAGCGTACGGGCCTCTAACTATGGCTACACCTTC. It specifies CSVRASNYGYTF.

Many counts were recorded for this clonotype. V is TRBV12-3 or TRBV12-4 and J is TRBJ2-1; D is ambiguous. CDR3 length: 12 amino acids. V lost 5 bases and J 7 bases, leaving 9 bases between the germline ends. CDR3 in amino acids: CASSPWLNEQFF. The CDR3 nucleotides are TGTGCCAGCAGTCCCTGGTTAAATGAGCAGTTCTTC.

Only a few counts were recorded for this clonotype. The rearrangement uses TRBV15 and TRBJ2-3; no clear D. Germline values: CDR1 LNHNV, CDR2 YYDKDF (reference sequence). The CDR3 extends over 13 amino acids. The V end lost 1 base, the J end lost 1 base, and 3 bases lay between the germline ends. CDR3 sequence reads: CATSRVGTDTQYF. In DNA, the CDR3 is TGTGCCACCAGCAGAGTTGGCACAGATACGCAGTATTTT.

The genes are TRBV7-9 and TRBJ2-1, with D possibly matching TRBD1 (6 bases). CDR1 is SEHNR and CDR2 is FQNEAQ in the germline V gene (reference sequence). With 10 bases removed from V and 1 base from J, the gap between germline ends came to 17 bases. The CDR3 sequence is 15 residues long. The CDR3 region has the DNA TGTGCCATTGAGCCCTGGGGGCTTTCCTACAATGAGCAGTTCTTC. Protein sequence: CAIEPWGLSYNEQFF.

This clonotype has only a few counts. Here the CDR3 DNA reads TGTGCCAGCGTCATAGGGTATGAGCAGTTCTTC. Its protein is CASVIGYEQFF. The V gene is TRBV12-3 or TRBV12-4, the J gene TRBJ2-1; no definite D call. The CDR3 is 11 residues long. Between the trimmed V and J ends, which lost 8 bases and 8 bases, there was a span of 10 bases.

This clonotype was detected ten times or more. This chain joins TRBV4-1 and TRBJ2-2; 10 nucleotides align to TRBD2. The germline CDR1 and CDR2 sequences are MGHRA and YSYEKL. The CDR3 has 13 residues. V shed 4 bases and J 8 bases; nucleotides not matched to a gene: 1. DNA for the CDR3: TGCGCCAGCAGCCTAGCGGGGGGTGGGGAGCTGTTTTTT. As protein: CASSLAGGGELFF.

The chain combines TRBV7-9 with TRBJ2-3; D not resolved. V was cut by 5 bases and J by 2 bases, with 14 bases left in between. CDR3 size: 15 residues. Germline V CDR1 and CDR2: SEHNR, FQNEAQ (reference sequence). The CDR3 protein is CASSERAFYTDTQYF. For the CDR3, the DNA is TGTGCCAGCAGCGAAAGGGCATTCTACACAGATACGCAGTATTTT.

This clonotype was recorded at least ten times. The chain combines TRBV7-2 with TRBJ2-1; a weak D match, TRBD1 (6 bases). Germline V gene lookup returns CDR1 SGHTA and CDR2 FQGNSA. This CDR3 has 15 amino acids. V lost 6 bases to trimming and J lost 0 bases, with 12 bases between them. CDR3 nucleotide sequence: TGTGCCAGCAGATACAGGGAAAGCTCCTACAATGAGCAGTTCTTC. It yields the protein CASRYRESSYNEQFF.

This clonotype has ten or more counts. This chain joins TRBV5-1 and TRBJ1-2; D gene ambiguous. Germline CDR1 is SGHRS and CDR2 is YFSETQ. The CDR3 length is 15 residues. V was trimmed by 3 bases and J by 2 bases, leaving 14 bases between them. In DNA form, the CDR3 reads TGCGCCAGCAGCTGGGAGAACGGACGGAACTATGGCTACACCTTC. Its translation is CASSWENGRNYGYTF. The whole variable domain, remainder taken from reference TRBV5-1 and TRBJ1-2, is KAGVTQTPRYLIKTRGQQVTLSCSPISGHRSVSWYQQTPGQGLQFLFEYFSETQRNKGNFPGRFSGRQFSNSRSEMNVSTLELGDSALYLCASSWENGRNYGYTFGSGTRLTVV.

This clonotype was observed a few times. The chain couples TRBV7-9 to TRBJ2-7; 8 bases fit TRBD2. The CDR3 loop spans 15 amino acids. Per the germline V gene, CDR1 is SEHNR and CDR2 is FQNEAQ (reference sequence). The V gene end was trimmed by 0 bases and the J gene end by 5 bases; junction bases not matched to a gene: 6. The CDR3 sequence: CASSLASTSADEQYV. The CDR3 DNA is TGTGCCAGCAGCTTAGCCTCGACTAGCGCGGACGAGCAGTACGTC.

In its sample, this clonotype was seen many times. The rearrangement uses TRBV6-5 and TRBJ2-7, with D unclear. CDR1 is MNHEY, CDR2 SVGAGI, per germline. Trimming stripped 2 bases from V and 0 bases from J, with 8 bases between. This CDR3 comprises 14 residues. CDR3 bases: TGTGCCAGCAGTTACCGGGCGTACTCCTACGAGCAGTACTTC. It is translated as CASSYRAYSYEQYF.

This clonotype was seen a handful of times. This chain uses TRBV6-1 with TRBJ2-1; 9 nucleotides line up with TRBD2. V lost 8 bases to trimming and J lost 8 bases; unmatched junction nucleotides: 10. The CDR3 sequence is 14 residues long. CDR1 MNHNS and CDR2 SASEGT come from the germline V gene. CDR3: CASHENSGSDEQFF. The CDR3, as DNA: TGTGCCAGCCACGAAAATAGCGGGAGTGATGAGCAGTTCTTC.

The sample holds many counts of this clonotype. The CDR3 loop reads CASSLALGSQETQYF. The CDR3 DNA follows: TGTGCCAGCAGCTTAGCGCTGGGCAGCCAAGAGACCCAGTACTTC. V usage is TRBV7-7 and J usage is TRBJ2-5; D gene uncertain. V shed 0 bases and J shed 1 base, with 9 bases lying between them. The CDR3 loop spans 15 amino acids. Germline-derived CDR1 and CDR2 are SSHAT and FNYEAQ (reference sequence).

The chain uses TRBV18 and TRBJ1-1; possibly TRBD1 for D (6 bases). The CDR3 consists of 17 residues. Looked up from germline, CDR1 is KGHSH and CDR2 is LQKENI. V shed 1 base and J shed 4 bases, with 19 bases lying between them. The CDR3 spells CASSPQNFGGRRTEAFF. As DNA, the CDR3 is TGTGCCAGCTCACCACAAAACTTCGGGGGGCGACGCACTGAAGCTTTCTTT.

The rearrangement links TRBV2 to TRBJ1-4; 8 nucleotides agree with TRBD1. In germline, CDR1 is SNHLY, CDR2 FYNNEI. This CDR3 is 15 amino acids long. Trimming removed 3 bases from V and 6 bases from J; junction bases left unmatched: 6. The chain's CDR3 is CASSDLGTGDEKLFF. The CDR3 DNA reads as TGTGCCAGCAGTGACCTTGGGACAGGTGATGAAAAACTGTTTTTT.

The V and J genes are TRBV2 and TRBJ2-7; D not resolved. CDR1 and CDR2 from the germline V gene are SNHLY and FYNNEI. CDR3 size: 14 residues. V shed 1 base and J shed 3 bases, with 10 bases lying between them. CDR3 protein: CASSEGPVFYEQYV. The CDR3 DNA reads as TGTGCCAGCAGTGAAGGACCGGTATTCTACGAGCAGTACGTC.

The chain couples TRBV12-3 or TRBV12-4 to TRBJ2-5, with 12 bases aligning to TRBD2. V was pared by 6 bases and J by 2 bases, with 7 bases of the junction left unmatched. This CDR3 is built from 16 residues. The CDR3 spells CASRSLTSGRQETQYF. The CDR3 DNA sequence: TGTGCCAGCAGATCTCTGACTAGCGGGAGACAAGAGACCCAGTACTTC.

The chain recombines TRBV2 with TRBJ2-1; 10 bases map to TRBD1. CDR3 length: 13 amino acids. V dropped 6 bases and J dropped 7; count of bases not matched to a gene: 3. Germline CDR1 and CDR2: SNHLY and FYNNEI. The CDR3 sequence is CASRTGGLNEQFF. As DNA, the CDR3 is TGTGCCAGCAGGACAGGGGGCTTGAATGAGCAGTTCTTC.

Here the CDR3 DNA reads TGTGCCAGCAGCGTAGAAGAACAGGGACAAGTCTCGTTTTTT. Translated, it gives CASSVEEQGQVSFF. This sequence joins TRBV9 and TRBJ1-4, with a weak D call TRBD1 (6 bases). The CDR3 contains 14 residues. Germline V gene sequence: CDR1 SGDLS, CDR2 YYNGEE. V lost 0 bases to trimming and J lost 16 bases, with 19 bases between them.